This entry is about one TCR beta chain. These data are taken from a study of shared T cell receptors in the human thymus. The CDR3 runs 15 residues. CDR1 is SEHNR, CDR2 FQNEAQ, per germline (reference sequence). The repertoire was sequenced with immunoSEQ multiplex PCR; TCRdb's copy has only in-frame clones and lacks some. Of almost 550,000 clones listed, around three quarters are singletons. A further study also used this sample, focusing on human thymus T cells. From that report: Among thymic and blood repertoires, usage of V and J genes appeared biased. Unrelated people showed highly overlapping thymic repertoires, related research reported.

The chain joins TRBV7-9 to TRBJ2-5; the match to TRBD1 covers 7 bases. The DNA end favors TRBJ2-7, so the J call may be wrong. The sequenced sample was thymocytes. The sequence derives from a boy under two years old with a congenital heart defect. The CDR3 here is CASSLAGTEDYEQYF. The CDR3 DNA reads TGTGCCAGCAGCTTAGCAGGGACAGAGGACTACGAGCAGTACTTC.